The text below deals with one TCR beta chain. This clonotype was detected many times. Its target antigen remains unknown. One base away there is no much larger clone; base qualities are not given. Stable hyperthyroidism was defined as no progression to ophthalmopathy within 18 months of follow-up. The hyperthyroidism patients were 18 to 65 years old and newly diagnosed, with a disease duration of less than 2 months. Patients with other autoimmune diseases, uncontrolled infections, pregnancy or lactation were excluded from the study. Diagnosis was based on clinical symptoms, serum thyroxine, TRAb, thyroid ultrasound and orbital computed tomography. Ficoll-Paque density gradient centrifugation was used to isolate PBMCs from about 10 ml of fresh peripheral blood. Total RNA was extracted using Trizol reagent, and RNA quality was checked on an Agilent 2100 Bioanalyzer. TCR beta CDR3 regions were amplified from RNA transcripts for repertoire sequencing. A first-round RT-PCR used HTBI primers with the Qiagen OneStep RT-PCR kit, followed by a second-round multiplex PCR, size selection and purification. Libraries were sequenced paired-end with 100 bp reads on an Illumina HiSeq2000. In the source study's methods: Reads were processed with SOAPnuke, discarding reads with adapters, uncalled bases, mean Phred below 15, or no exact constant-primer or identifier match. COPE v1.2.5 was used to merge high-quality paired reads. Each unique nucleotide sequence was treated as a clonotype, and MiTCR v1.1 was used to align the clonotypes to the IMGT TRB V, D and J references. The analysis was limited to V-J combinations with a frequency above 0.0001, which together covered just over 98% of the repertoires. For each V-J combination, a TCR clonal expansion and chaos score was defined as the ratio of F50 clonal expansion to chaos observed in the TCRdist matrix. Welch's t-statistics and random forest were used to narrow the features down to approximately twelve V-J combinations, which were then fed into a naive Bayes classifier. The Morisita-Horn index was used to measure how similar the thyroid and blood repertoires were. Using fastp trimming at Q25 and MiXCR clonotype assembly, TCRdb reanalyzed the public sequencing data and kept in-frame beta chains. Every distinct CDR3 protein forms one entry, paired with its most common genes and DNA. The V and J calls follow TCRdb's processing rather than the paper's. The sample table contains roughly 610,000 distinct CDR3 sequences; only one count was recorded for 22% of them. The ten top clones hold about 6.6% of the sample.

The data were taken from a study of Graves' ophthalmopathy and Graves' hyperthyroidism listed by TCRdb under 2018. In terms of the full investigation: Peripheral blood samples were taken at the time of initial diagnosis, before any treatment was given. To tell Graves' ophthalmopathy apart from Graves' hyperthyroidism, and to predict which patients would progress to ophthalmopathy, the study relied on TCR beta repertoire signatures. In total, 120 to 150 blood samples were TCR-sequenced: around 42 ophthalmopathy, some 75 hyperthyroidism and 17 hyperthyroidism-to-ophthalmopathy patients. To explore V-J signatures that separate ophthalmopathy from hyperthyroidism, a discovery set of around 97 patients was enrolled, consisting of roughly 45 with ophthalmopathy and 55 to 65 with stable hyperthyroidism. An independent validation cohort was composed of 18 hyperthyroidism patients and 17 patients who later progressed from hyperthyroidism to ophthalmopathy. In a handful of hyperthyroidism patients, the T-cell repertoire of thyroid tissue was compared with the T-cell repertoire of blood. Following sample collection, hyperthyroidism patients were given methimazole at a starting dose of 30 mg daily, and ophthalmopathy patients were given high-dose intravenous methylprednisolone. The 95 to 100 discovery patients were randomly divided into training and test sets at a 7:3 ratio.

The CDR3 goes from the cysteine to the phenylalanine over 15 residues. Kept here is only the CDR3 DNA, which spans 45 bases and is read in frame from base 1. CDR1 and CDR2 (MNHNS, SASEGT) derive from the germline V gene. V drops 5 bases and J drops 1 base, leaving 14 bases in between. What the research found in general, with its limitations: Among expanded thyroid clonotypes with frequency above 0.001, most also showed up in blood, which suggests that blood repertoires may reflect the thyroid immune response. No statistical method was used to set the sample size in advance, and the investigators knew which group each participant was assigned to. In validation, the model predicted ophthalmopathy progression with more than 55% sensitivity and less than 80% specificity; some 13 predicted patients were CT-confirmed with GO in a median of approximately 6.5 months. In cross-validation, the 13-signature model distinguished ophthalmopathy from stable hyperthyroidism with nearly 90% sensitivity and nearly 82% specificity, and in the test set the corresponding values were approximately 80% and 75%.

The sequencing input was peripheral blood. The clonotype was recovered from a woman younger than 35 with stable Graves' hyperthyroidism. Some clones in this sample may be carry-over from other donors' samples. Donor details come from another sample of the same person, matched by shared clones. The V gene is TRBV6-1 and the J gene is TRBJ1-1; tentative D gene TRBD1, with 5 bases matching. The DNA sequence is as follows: TGTGCCAGCAGTCTTAGAGGGGTTCCGAACACTGAAGCTTTCTTT. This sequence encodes CASSLRGVPNTEAFF.